Following are 14 T cell receptor beta chains from one sample sequenced in a study of radiotherapy plus CTLA-4 blockade in lung cancer. The repertoire was sequenced with immunoSEQ multiplex PCR; TCRdb's copy has only in-frame clones and lacks some. Of roughly 90,000 clones listed, approximately 75% are singletons. The source was peripheral blood, collected from a patient treated with radiotherapy plus ipilimumab. The receptors here all came from a human donor with non-small cell lung cancer that progressed on radiotherapy plus ipilimumab.

V usage is TRBV7-9 and J usage is TRBJ2-1, with 7 nucleotides matching TRBD2. Germline loops: CDR1 SEHNR, CDR2 FQNEAQ (reference sequence). This CDR3 is 16 amino acids long. The trim removed 5 bases at V and 0 bases at J, leaving 7 bases unmatched. The CDR3 spells CASSTLGTNSYNEQFF. The CDR3 DNA reads TGTGCCAGCAGCACCCTAGGGACTAACTCCTACAATGAGCAGTTCTTC.

This rearrangement joins TRBV5-1 to TRBJ1-4; 12 positions agree with TRBD1. Germline lookup yields CDR1 SGHRS and CDR2 YFSETQ. V lost 4 bases and J lost 8; bases outside the gene matches: 6. The CDR3 runs to 15 residues. DNA of the CDR3: TGCGCCAGCAGCCCCGAGGGACAGGGGGCGGAAAAACTGTTTTTT. This gives the protein CASSPEGQGAEKLFF.

The chain combines TRBV5-1 with TRBJ2-7; D is unresolved. Trimming took off 0 bases at V and 3 bases at J, with 10 bases between the two ends. Germline CDR1 SGHRS, CDR2 YFSETQ. This CDR3 is 14 amino acids long. The CDR3 DNA sequence: TGCGCCAGCAGCTTGGCCCTTATAGGCTACGAGCAGTACTTC. The encoded protein is CASSLALIGYEQYF.

The chain links TRBV19 to TRBJ2-1; 8 nucleotides agree with TRBD2. The V gene's germline CDR1 is LNHDA and CDR2 SQIVND (reference sequence). V dropped 5 bases and J dropped 14; count of bases not matched to a gene: 11. CDR3 size: 13 residues. The CDR3 region is CASSLSLAEGKFF. CDR3 DNA: TGTGCCAGTAGTCTTTCACTAGCGGAGGGGAAGTTCTTC.

V gene TRBV7-6 combines with J gene TRBJ2-5; D ambiguous. Germline CDR1 reads SGHVS; CDR2 reads FNYEAQ. Trimming took 0 bases from V and 5 from J, leaving 13 bases between them. This CDR3 has 15 residues. The CDR3 nucleotides are TGTGCCAGCAGCTTAGCGCTGTCGAGTTGGGAGACCCAGTACTTC. As protein: CASSLALSSWETQYF. Combining the CDR3 with reference TRBV7-6 and TRBJ2-5 gives the whole variable domain GAGVSQSPRYKVTKRGQDVALRCDPISGHVSLYWYRQALGQGPEFLTYFNYEAQQDKSGLPNDRFSAERPEGSISTLTIQRTEQRDSAMYRCASSLALSSWETQYFGPGTRLLVL.

The V call is TRBV27, the J call TRBJ2-7; 11 positions agree with TRBD2. Germline V gene data show CDR1 as MNHEY and CDR2 as SMNVEV (reference sequence). The CDR3 is made up of 14 amino acids. The V and J ends lost 2 bases and 12 bases, in that order; junction bases with no gene match: 9. The CDR3 coding sequence is TGTGCCAGCAGTTTACAATTTTCTAGCGGGAGGCGGTACTTC. Its protein product is CASSLQFSSGRRYF.

This rearrangement joins TRBV5-1 to TRBJ2-7; no clear D gene. Trimming shortened V by 2 bases and J by 1 base, and 7 bases separated the two germline ends. The CDR3 has 13 residues. Germline CDR1 reads SGHRS; CDR2 reads YFSETQ. CDR3 sequence reads: CASSFTVSYEQYF. CDR3 in DNA: TGCGCCAGCAGCTTTACCGTATCCTACGAGCAGTACTTC.

The chain carries TRBV5-8 and TRBJ2-6; the D is unclear. This CDR3 has 15 residues. V lost 4 bases to trimming and J lost 1 base, with 9 bases between them. Germline V gene lookup returns CDR1 SGHTS and CDR2 YDEGEE. The CDR3 here is CASSLHTSGANVLTF. CDR3 coding DNA: TGTGCCAGCAGCCTTCACACGTCTGGGGCCAACGTCCTGACTTTC.

The chain couples TRBV7-9 to TRBJ2-5, with unresolved D. V was trimmed by 5 bases and J by 4 bases, leaving 2 bases between them. This CDR3 comprises 10 residues. Looked up from germline, CDR1 is SEHNR and CDR2 is FQNEAQ (reference sequence). For the CDR3, the DNA is TGTGCCAGCAGCCGAGAGACCCAGTACTTC. The encoded protein is CASSRETQYF. The entire variable domain, with the rest obtained from reference TRBV7-9 and TRBJ2-5, is as follows: DTGVSQNPRHKITKRGQNVTFRCDPISEHNRLYWYRQTLGQGPEFLTYFQNEAQLEKSRLLSDRFSAERPKGSFSTLEIQRTEQGDSAMYLCASSRETQYFGPGTRLLVL.

V usage is TRBV11-3 and J usage is TRBJ2-1, with 9 bases matching TRBD2. CDR1 is SGHNT and CDR2 is YENEEA in the germline V gene. The trim removed 5 bases at V and 8 bases at J, leaving 16 bases unmatched. The CDR3 has 17 amino acids. The CDR3 spells CASSQGARGGGGDEQFF. CDR3 coding DNA: TGTGCCAGCAGCCAGGGAGCTCGCGGGGGGGGAGGGGATGAGCAGTTCTTC.

The chain is built from TRBV7-3 and TRBJ2-5; 9 positions agree with TRBD2. The CDR3 is made up of 16 amino acids. Trimming at V came to 3 bases and at J to 5 bases, leaving 10 bases not matched to a gene. Per the germline V gene, CDR1 is SGHTA and CDR2 is FQGTGA. Written as DNA, the CDR3 is TGTGCCAGCAGCTTGTCCAAGGGCGGGGGGGTCGAGACCCAGTACTTC. Protein sequence: CASSLSKGGGVETQYF.

V usage is TRBV5-6 and J usage is TRBJ2-2; 8 positions agree with TRBD1. The CDR3 covers 16 residues. CDR1 SGHDT and CDR2 YYEEEE come from the germline V gene. With 5 bases clipped from V and 3 bases from J, the junction kept 9 bases outside the gene matches. The CDR3 DNA sequence: TGTGCCAGCAGTACACCGGGACAGGTCTACACCGGGGAGCTGTTTTTT. Translation: CASSTPGQVYTGELFF.

The chain carries TRBV6-5 and TRBJ2-7; the match to TRBD2 covers 10 bases. Unmatched junction bases numbered 6, after V lost 7 bases and J lost 0 bases. CDR3 length: 15 amino acids. Germline V lookup: CDR1 MNHEY, CDR2 SVGAGI. The CDR3 sequence is CASIRTSGYSYEQYF. For the CDR3, the DNA is TGTGCCAGCATTCGGACTAGCGGTTACTCCTACGAGCAGTACTTC.

V usage is TRBV28 and J usage is TRBJ2-4; D unclear. Germline V lookup: CDR1 MDHEN, CDR2 SYDVKM. Deletions cut 3 bases from V and 0 bases from J, with 9 bases between. CDR3 length: 15 residues. As DNA, the CDR3 is TGTGCCAGCAGTTTTCCAAGGACAGCCAAAAACATTCAGTACTTC. Its protein product is CASSFPRTAKNIQYF.